These 6 T cell receptor beta chains originate from one sample sequenced in a study of beta chain features in type 1 diabetes. Their target antigens are unknown. TCRB transcripts that were expressed got sequenced, as all of the isolated RNA had been reverse transcribed. TCRdb's table, derived via immunoSEQ multiplex PCR, lists solely in-frame clones and lacks some. The sample includes more than 250,000 clones, 20% of them seen just once. Points from the study as a whole: Type 1 diabetes patients had moderately but significantly shorter TCRB CDR3s in all four CD4+ subsets.

The sequencing input was naive CD4+ T cells from blood. The origin of the receptors is a woman in her thirties or forties with type 1 diabetes.

The rearrangement links TRBV7-8 to TRBJ2-1, with D maybe TRBD2 (5 bases). There are 14 residues in the CDR3. CDR1 is SGHVS, CDR2 FQNEAQ, per germline. V lost 0 bases to trimming and J lost 10 bases, with 13 bases between them. CDR3 DNA: TGTGCCAGCAGCTTAGCCGCGGCAATAGCGGAGCAGTTCTTC. As protein: CASSLAAAIAEQFF.

The rearrangement joins TRBV14 to TRBJ1-2; no firm D call. Trimming removed 4 bases from V and 5 bases from J, with 11 bases in between. The CDR3 contains 13 residues. From germline, CDR1 is SGHDN and CDR2 FVKESK. DNA of the CDR3: TGTGCCAGCAGCCCCGCTGAACATTATGGCTACACCTTC. The encoded protein is CASSPAEHYGYTF.

V gene TRBV9 combines with J gene TRBJ2-2; 8 bases fit TRBD2. The J segment lost 3 bases and the V segment lost 4 bases, leaving 14 bases of the junction unmatched. Per germline, CDR1 SGDLS and CDR2 YYNGEE. The CDR3 consists of 18 residues. The CDR3 DNA reads TGTGCCAGCAGCTCGCCGCCCGGGGGGGCTTGGTACACCGGGGAGCTGTTTTTT. Amino acid sequence: CASSSPPGGAWYTGELFF.

The J gene is TRBJ2-3, the V gene TRBV7-2; 8 nucleotides align to TRBD1. Trimming removed 5 bases from V and 6 bases from J; junction bases left unmatched: 10. The CDR3 contains 15 residues. Germline CDR1 is SGHTA and CDR2 is FQGNSA. The DNA of the CDR3 is TGTGCCAGCAGCCAGGACAGGGCGACTGGGGATACGCAGTATTTT. Its translation: CASSQDRATGDTQYF.

This clone was found a few times. Additional DNA sequences in this sample encode the identical CDR3. The CDR3 DNA reads as TGTGCCAGCAGCCAAGGACAGGGGGGTGAGACCCAGTACTTC. Translating it yields CASSQGQGGETQYF. The V call is TRBV4-2, the J call TRBJ2-5, with 9 bases fitting TRBD1. The germline gives CDR1 LGHNA, CDR2 YNFKEQ. Trimming removed 1 base from V and 5 bases from J; junction bases left unmatched: 2. This CDR3 spans 14 amino acids.

This clone was detected a few times. The chain carries TRBV9 and TRBJ2-3, with D unclear. This CDR3 has 14 amino acids. Germline CDR1 SGDLS, CDR2 YYNGEE. Trimming took off 0 bases at V and 2 bases at J, with 7 bases between the two ends. Written as DNA, the CDR3 is TGTGCCAGCAGCGTAGATAGTCTCACAGATACGCAGTATTTT. It specifies CASSVDSLTDTQYF.